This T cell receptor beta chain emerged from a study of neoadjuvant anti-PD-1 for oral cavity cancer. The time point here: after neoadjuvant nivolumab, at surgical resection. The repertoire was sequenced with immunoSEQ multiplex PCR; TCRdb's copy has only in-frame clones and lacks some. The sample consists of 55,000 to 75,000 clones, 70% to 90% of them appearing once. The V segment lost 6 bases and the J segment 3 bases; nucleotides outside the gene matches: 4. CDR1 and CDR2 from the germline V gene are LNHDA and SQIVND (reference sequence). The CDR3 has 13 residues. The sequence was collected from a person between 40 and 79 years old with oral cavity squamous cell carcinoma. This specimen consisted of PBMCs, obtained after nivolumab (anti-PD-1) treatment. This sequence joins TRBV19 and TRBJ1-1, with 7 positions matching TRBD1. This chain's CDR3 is CASRGQTYTEAFF. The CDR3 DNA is TGTGCCAGTAGGGGACAGACCTACACTGAAGCTTTCTTT.